The 20 T cell receptor beta chains in this list originate from one sample, sequenced in a study of blood T cell repertoires in COVID-19. Clones were read by immunoSEQ multiplex PCR, and TCRdb kept only the in-frame ones, dropping some. The sample contains over 250,000 clones, roughly 90% of which appear only once. Sequencing used peripheral blood. The source of these receptors is a young woman with COVID-19, enrolled during active disease.

The V and J genes are TRBV7-9 and TRBJ2-2; TRBD2 aligns across 11 bases. Germline V gene sequence: CDR1 SEHNR, CDR2 FQNEAQ (reference sequence). V shed 1 base and J 4 bases; nucleotides not matched to a gene: 8. The CDR3 is 18 residues long. The CDR3 nucleotides are TGTGCCAGCAGCTTAGAGGGACTAGCGGCAATTCCCACCGGGGAGCTGTTTTTT. It encodes CASSLEGLAAIPTGELFF.

V gene TRBV9 combines with J gene TRBJ1-1; 9 bases line up with TRBD1. V shed 4 bases and J 6 bases; nucleotides not matched to a gene: 10. The length of the CDR3 is 15 residues. The germline V gene encodes CDR1 SGDLS and CDR2 YYNGEE. CDR3 protein: CASSRSGTGPAEAFF. The DNA for the CDR3 is TGTGCCAGCAGCCGTTCGGGGACAGGGCCCGCTGAAGCTTTCTTT. The variable domain in full, with the rest retrieved from reference TRBV9 and TRBJ1-1, is DSGVTQTPKHLITATGQRVTLRCSPRSGDLSVYWYQQSLDQGLQFLIQYYNGEERAKGNILERFSAQQFPDLHSELNLSSLELGDSALYFCASSRSGTGPAEAFFGQGTRLTVV.

The chain joins TRBV30 to TRBJ1-5, with TRBD1 matching 7 bases. The V gene's germline CDR1 is GTSNPN and CDR2 SVGIG (reference sequence). This CDR3 region has 14 residues. With V trimmed by 1 base and J by 6 bases, 6 bases remained unmatched. The CDR3 DNA follows: TGTGCCTGGAGTGCCAGACAGGGAGGTCAGCCCCAGCATTTT. Translating gives CAWSARQGGQPQHF.

The chain links TRBV28 to TRBJ1-3; D call uncertain. Germline V gene data show CDR1 as MDHEN and CDR2 as SYDVKM. The CDR3 is made up of 15 amino acids. Trimming removed 2 bases at V and 2 bases at J, with 10 bases between. CDR3 bases: TGTGCCAGCAGTTTAGGGCAGCCAACTGGAAACACCATATATTTT. This encodes CASSLGQPTGNTIYF. The complete variable domain, with remaining parts taken from reference TRBV28 and TRBJ1-3, reads DVKVTQSSRYLVKRTGEKVFLECVQDMDHENMFWYRQDPGLGLRLIYFSYDVKMKEKGDIPEGYSVSREKKERFSLILESASTNQTSMYLCASSLGQPTGNTIYFGEGSWLTVV.

The rearrangement uses TRBV7-9 and TRBJ2-3, with D uncertain. Trimming left V 2 bases short and J 5 bases short, with 11 bases between. This CDR3 comprises 14 residues. Germline CDR1 and CDR2: SEHNR and FQNEAQ (reference sequence). The CDR3 loop reads CASSLLGHEDTQYF. CDR3 coding DNA: TGTGCCAGCAGCTTACTGGGCCACGAAGATACGCAGTATTTT.

As regards this clone: Other DNA sequences within the sample encode an identical CDR3. This chain joins TRBV19 and TRBJ1-5; maybe TRBD1 (5 bases). The V end lost 3 bases, the J end lost 5 bases, and 8 bases lay between the germline ends. Per the germline V gene, CDR1 is LNHDA and CDR2 is SQIVND (reference sequence). The CDR3 runs to 13 residues. CDR3 DNA: TGTGCCAGTAGTATCGGCAGGGATCAGCCCCAGCATTTT. This codes for CASSIGRDQPQHF. Filled out from reference TRBV19 and TRBJ1-5, the complete variable domain reads DGGITQSPKYLFRKEGQNVTLSCEQNLNHDAMYWYRQDPGQGLRLIYYSQIVNDFQKGDIAEGYSVSREKKESFPLTVTSAQKNPTAFYLCASSIGRDQPQHFGDGTRLSIL.

The chain combines TRBV18 with TRBJ2-7; tentatively, D is TRBD1 (5 bases). The CDR3 is 12 amino acids. The germline V and J ends were trimmed by 1 base and 5 bases, with 6 bases remaining between them. Germline lookup yields CDR1 KGHSH and CDR2 LQKENI. The CDR3 coding sequence is TGTGCCAGCTCACCACGGGGCCACGAGCAGTACTTC. It translates to CASSPRGHEQYF.

This chain joins TRBV5-6 and TRBJ2-7; perhaps TRBD2 as D (6 bases). The CDR3 extends over 16 amino acids. Between the trimmed V and J ends, which lost 4 bases and 2 bases, there was a span of 19 bases. Germline CDR1 and CDR2: SGHDT and YYEEEE. The CDR3 here is CASSRSGGKITYEQYF. The CDR3 DNA follows: TGTGCCAGCAGCCGATCAGGAGGGAAGATCACCTACGAGCAGTACTTC.

This rearrangement joins TRBV10-3 to TRBJ2-5; D perhaps matches TRBD1 (5 bases). V lost 9 bases and J 2 bases, leaving 13 bases between the germline ends. This CDR3 comprises 13 residues. Germline V gene sequence: CDR1 ENHRY, CDR2 SYGVKD. In DNA, the CDR3 is TGTGCCATAAGAGGCAGGGCGCAAGAGACCCAGTACTTC. Translation gives CAIRGRAQETQYF.

This clone came up once. The chain is built from TRBV28 and TRBJ1-1; D is ambiguous. The CDR3 is made up of 14 amino acids. Per the germline V gene, CDR1 is MDHEN and CDR2 is SYDVKM. V was clipped by 6 bases and J by 6 bases, with 17 bases between them. The CDR3 loop is CASSLEKPVSEAFF. The CDR3 DNA follows: TGTGCCAGCAGCCTGGAGAAACCAGTTTCTGAAGCTTTCTTT.

This sequence joins TRBV3-1 (or the pseudogene TRBV3-2) and TRBJ2-2, with 9 nucleotides matching TRBD2. This CDR3 comprises 15 residues. Looked up from germline, CDR1 is LGHDT and CDR2 is YNNKEL (reference sequence). Trimming cost V 1 base and J 4 bases; bases outside gene matches: 1. The CDR3 region is CASSQGSGSTGELFF. The CDR3 nucleotides are TGTGCCAGCAGCCAAGGTAGCGGGAGCACCGGGGAGCTGTTTTTT.

V is TRBV6-5 and J is TRBJ1-5; D ambiguous. V shed 5 bases and J shed 9 bases, with 17 bases lying between them. The CDR3 contains 14 residues. From germline, CDR1 is MNHEY and CDR2 SVGAGI. Here the CDR3 reads CASSPGYGGGPQHF. The CDR3, as DNA: TGTGCCAGCAGTCCGGGTTATGGCGGAGGGCCCCAGCATTTT.

This chain links TRBV3-1 (or the pseudogene TRBV3-2) with TRBJ2-1, with 13 nucleotides matching TRBD2. Germline CDR1 is LGHDT and CDR2 is YNNKEL (reference sequence). J was trimmed by 9 bases and V by 6 bases; bases with no gene match: 11. The CDR3 is made up of 16 amino acids. Written as DNA, the CDR3 is TGTGCCAGCAGTCCCCCCGGACTAGCGGGAGTGGGTGAGCAGTTCTTC. This codes for CASSPPGLAGVGEQFF.

The chain joins TRBV14 to TRBJ2-1, with TRBD2 matching over 9 bases. Germline CDR1 is SGHDN and CDR2 is FVKESK. The CDR3 consists of 17 residues. V was clipped by 3 bases and J by 2 bases; unmatched bases: 8. CDR3 sequence (DNA): TGTGCCAGCAGCCACCCGACTAGCGGAAGACCCTACAATGAGCAGTTCTTC. Its protein product is CASSHPTSGRPYNEQFF.

This chain uses TRBV2 with TRBJ1-4; the D gene is possibly TRBD1 (6 bases). V lost 6 bases, J lost 8 bases, and 19 bases lay in between. The CDR3 consists of 15 residues. Germline-derived CDR1 and CDR2 are SNHLY and FYNNEI. The CDR3 sequence is CASRQDRPPSEKLFF. CDR3 sequence (DNA): TGTGCCAGCAGGCAAGACAGGCCGCCCTCCGAAAAACTGTTTTTT.

The CDR3 loop reads CATRGSGSGNTIYF. Here the CDR3 DNA reads TGTGCCACCAGAGGCTCGGGGTCTGGAAACACCATATATTTT. V usage is TRBV15 and J usage is TRBJ1-3; no reliable D call. The germline V and J ends were trimmed by 6 bases and 1 base, with 10 bases remaining between them. In germline, CDR1 is LNHNV, CDR2 YYDKDF (reference sequence). The CDR3 contains 14 residues.

This sequence joins TRBV3-1 (or the pseudogene TRBV3-2) and TRBJ2-3; TRBD2 matches 9 bases. Trimming took 1 base from V and 0 from J; bases not matched to a gene: 5. Germline CDR1 is LGHDT and CDR2 is YNNKEL (reference sequence). The CDR3 totals 17 residues. CDR3 amino acids: CASSQALAGYSTDTQYF. In DNA, the CDR3 is TGTGCCAGCAGCCAAGCTCTAGCGGGGTATAGCACAGATACGCAGTATTTT.

J is TRBJ2-1 and V is TRBV2; 8 bases align to TRBD2. With V trimmed by 1 base and J by 2 bases, 1 base remained unmatched. Germline V gene lookup returns CDR1 SNHLY and CDR2 FYNNEI. CDR3 length: 15 residues. CDR3 bases: TGTGCCAGCAGTGAAGAGGGACTAGCCTACAATGAGCAGTTCTTC. Amino acids: CASSEEGLAYNEQFF. Based on the CDR3 plus reference TRBV2 and TRBJ2-1, the full variable domain is EPEVTQTPSHQVTQMGQEVILRCVPISNHLYFYWYRQILGQKVEFLVSFYNNEISEKSEIFDDQFSVERPDGSNFTLKIRSTKLEDSAMYFCASSEEGLAYNEQFFGPGTRLTVL.

The chain has TRBV27 and TRBJ2-7, with 11 positions matching TRBD2. Germline assignment: CDR1 MNHEY and CDR2 SMNVEV (reference sequence). V gave up 2 bases and J gave up 7 bases; unmatched junction bases: 13. The CDR3 has 17 residues. CDR3 loop: CASSLGLAGGSGREQYF. The CDR3 DNA sequence: TGTGCCAGCAGTTTAGGGCTAGCGGGAGGCTCGGGGAGGGAGCAGTACTTC.

This chain joins TRBV7-9 and TRBJ2-1; 9 bases agree with TRBD2. The CDR3 loop spans 16 amino acids. The V and J ends lost 0 bases and 4 bases, in that order; junction bases with no gene match: 4. Germline loops: CDR1 SEHNR, CDR2 FQNEAQ (reference sequence). The CDR3 nucleotides read TGTGCCAGCAGCTTAGCGGCAGCGGGAGGTTACAATGAGCAGTTCTTC. Encoded protein: CASSLAAAGGYNEQFF.